These 14 T cell receptor beta chains were all obtained from the same sample, sequenced in a study of T cells expressing NK-cell markers (dated by TCRdb to about 2020). The library was obtained by 5' RACE. Sequencing relied on an Illumina HiSeq 2000. The reads were reprocessed in TCRdb, with one entry per CDR3 protein sequence and no accompanying DNA. The sample's table lists a count of about 160,000 distinct CDR3 sequences. 20% of the sample lies in the top ten. Sequenced: blood T cells: a sorted CD56 or NKG2C T cell subset, CD4+ or CD8+ T cells, or bulk PBMC T cells (not recorded which). The receptors here all came from a man aged 18 to 69 in good health.

This sequence joins TRBV7-9 and TRBJ1-1. This CDR3 contains 16 residues. The V gene's germline CDR1 is SEHNR and CDR2 FQNEAQ (reference sequence). CDR3: CASSPARRDKNTEAFF.

The genes are TRBV7-9 and TRBJ2-3; the TRBD1 assignment by TCRdb is unverifiable without DNA. This CDR3 contains 14 residues. Germline V gene sequence: CDR1 SEHNR, CDR2 FQNEAQ (reference sequence). The CDR3 is CASSLPLSPDTQYF.

The chain recombines TRBV19 with TRBJ2-1; TCRdb's assignment of TRBD1 cannot be checked, as there is no DNA. The CDR3 consists of 15 residues. Looked up from germline, CDR1 is LNHDA and CDR2 is SQIVND (reference sequence). CDR3 sequence reads: CASSVNRGGGDEQFF.

The V call is TRBV13, the J call TRBJ2-7; TCRdb's D call, TRBD1, is unchecked because there is no DNA. The CDR3 is made up of 16 amino acids. Germline V CDR1 and CDR2: PRHDT, FYEKMQ (reference sequence). CDR3: CASSLVGTGAPFEQYF. The whole variable domain, remainder taken from reference TRBV13 and TRBJ2-7, is AAGVIQSPRHLIKEKRETATLKCYPIPRHDTVYWYQQGPGQDPQFLISFYEKMQSDKGSIPDRFSAQQFSDYHSELNMSSLELGDSALYFCASSLVGTGAPFEQYFGPGTRLTVT.

The chain recombines TRBV5-1 with TRBJ2-1; the TCRdb D gene call, TRBD1, has no DNA to confirm it. CDR1 and CDR2 (germline): SGHRS, YFSETQ. CDR3 size: 16 residues. CDR3 protein: CASSSTIGLRGEEQFF.

The chain has TRBV27 and TRBJ2-7; TCRdb's D call of TRBD1 is untestable without DNA. The CDR3 contains 16 residues. CDR1 MNHEY and CDR2 SMNVEV come from the germline V gene (reference sequence). Here the CDR3 reads CASSLRGTGLVYEQYF.

The V gene is TRBV18, the J gene TRBJ2-5. The CDR3 runs to 12 residues. Germline V CDR1 and CDR2: KGHSH, LQKENI. The CDR3 protein is CASSPIDRTQYF.

The chain couples TRBV7-6 to TRBJ1-2. The CDR3 totals 13 residues. From germline, CDR1 is SGHVS and CDR2 FNYEAQ. The CDR3 region is CASSFLEGSGYTF.

J is TRBJ2-3 and V is TRBV27; TCRdb proposes TRBD2, but this gene call is untestable without DNA. Germline V lookup: CDR1 MNHEY, CDR2 SMNVEV (reference sequence). The CDR3 extends over 15 amino acids. This CDR3 reads CASSFGTSGTDTQYF.

The chain combines TRBV12-3 or TRBV12-4 with TRBJ1-2; with no DNA, the TCRdb D assignment of TRBD1 cannot be verified. The CDR3 covers 16 residues. The CDR3 sequence: CASSSAGTKLNYGYTF.

This sequence joins TRBV27 and TRBJ1-1; the D call from TCRdb, TRBD1, cannot be confirmed without DNA. CDR3 length equals 15 residues. CDR1 MNHEY and CDR2 SMNVEV come from the germline V gene (reference sequence). The CDR3: CASSPTTEPNTEAFF.

This rearrangement joins TRBV9 to TRBJ2-1; TCRdb gives TRBD1 as the D gene, but with no DNA this cannot be confirmed. Per germline, CDR1 SGDLS and CDR2 YYNGEE. The CDR3 loop spans 15 amino acids. The CDR3 loop is CASSVSGNRRHEQFF.

This chain links TRBV4-1 with TRBJ1-1; TCRdb picks TRBD1, but there is no DNA to check that call. The V gene's germline CDR1 is MGHRA and CDR2 YSYEKL. This CDR3 comprises 16 residues. This CDR3 is CASSQDSGGFGTEAFF.

The chain joins TRBV25-1 to TRBJ2-3; TCRdb proposes TRBD1, but this gene call is untestable without DNA. The length of the CDR3 is 14 residues. Germline values: CDR1 MGHDK, CDR2 SYGVNS. CDR3 amino acids: CASGWTGPSDTQYF.